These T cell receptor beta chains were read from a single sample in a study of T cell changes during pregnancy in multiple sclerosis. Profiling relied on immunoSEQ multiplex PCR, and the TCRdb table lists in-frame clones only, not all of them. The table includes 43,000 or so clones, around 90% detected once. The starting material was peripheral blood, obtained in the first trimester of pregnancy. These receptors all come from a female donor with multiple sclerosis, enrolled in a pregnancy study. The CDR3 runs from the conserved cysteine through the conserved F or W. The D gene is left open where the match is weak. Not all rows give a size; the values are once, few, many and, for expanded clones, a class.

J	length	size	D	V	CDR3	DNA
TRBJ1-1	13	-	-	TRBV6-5	CATYYGGTTEAFF	TGTGCCACCTATTACGGAGGGACCACTGAAGCTTTCTTT
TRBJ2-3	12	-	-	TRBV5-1	CASSLSTDTQYF	TGCGCCAGCAGTCTCAGCACAGATACGCAGTATTTT
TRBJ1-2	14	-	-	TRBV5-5	CASSRDLDSLGYTF	TGTGCCAGCAGCCGCGACCTCGACAGCCTCGGCTACACCTTC
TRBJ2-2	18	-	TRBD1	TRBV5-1	CASSRIPGTGANTGELFF	TGCGCCAGCAGCCGAATACCCGGGACAGGGGCAAACACCGGGGAGCTGTTTTTT
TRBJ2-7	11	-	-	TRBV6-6	CASSFNYEQYF	TGTGCCAGCAGTTTCAACTACGAGCAGTACTTC
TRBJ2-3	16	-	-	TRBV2	CASSEASPAVSATQYF	TGTGCCAGCAGTGAAGCGTCCCCAGCGGTCTCCGCTACGCAGTATTTT
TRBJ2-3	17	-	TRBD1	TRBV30	CAWNRNRDRASTDTQYF	TGTGCCTGGAATAGAAACCGGGACAGGGCCTCGACAGATACGCAGTATTTT
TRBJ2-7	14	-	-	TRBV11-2	CASSYTTGSYEQYF	TGTGCCAGCAGCTACACGACAGGCTCCTACGAGCAGTACTTC
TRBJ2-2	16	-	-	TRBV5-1	CASSLGNGVYTGELFF	TGCGCCAGCAGCTTGGGGAACGGGGTCTACACCGGGGAGCTGTTTTTT
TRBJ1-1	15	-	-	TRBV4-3	CASSQIQTLNTEAFF	TGCGCCAGCAGCCAAATCCAGACTCTGAACACTGAAGCTTTCTTT
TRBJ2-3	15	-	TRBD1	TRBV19	CASNRGQGYGDTQYF	TGTGCCAGTAACCGGGGACAGGGGTATGGAGATACGCAGTATTTT
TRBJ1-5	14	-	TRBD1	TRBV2	CASSGTGGNQPQHF	TGTGCCAGCAGTGGGACAGGGGGCAATCAGCCCCAGCATTTT
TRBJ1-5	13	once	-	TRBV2	CASVREGGQPQHF	TGTGCCAGCGTAAGGGAGGGAGGTCAGCCCCAGCATTTT
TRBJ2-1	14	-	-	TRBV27	CASSLGGAHNEQFF	TGTGCCAGCAGTTTAGGGGGGGCTCACAATGAGCAGTTCTTC
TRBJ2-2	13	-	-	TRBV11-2	CASSESGGGELFF	TGTGCCAGCAGCGAGAGTGGCGGCGGGGAGCTGTTTTTT
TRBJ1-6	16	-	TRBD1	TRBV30	CAWTTPGQGERSPLHF	TGTGCCTGGACCACCCCCGGGCAGGGGGAGCGTTCACCCCTCCACTTT
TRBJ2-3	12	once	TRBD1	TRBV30	CAWSAGGDTQYF	TGTGCCTGGAGCGCAGGGGGAGATACGCAGTATTTT
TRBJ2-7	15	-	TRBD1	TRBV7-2	CASSKDRGTSYEQYF	TGTGCCAGCAGCAAGGACAGGGGTACGTCCTACGAGCAGTACTTC
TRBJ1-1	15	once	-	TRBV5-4	CASSSGGATDTEAFF	TGTGCCAGCAGCTCCGGGGGAGCAACGGACACTGAAGCTTTCTTT
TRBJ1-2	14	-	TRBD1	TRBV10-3	CAIRKDRTNYGYTF	TGTGCCATCAGGAAGGACAGGACTAACTATGGCTACACCTTC
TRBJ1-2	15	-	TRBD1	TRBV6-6	CASSVTTGGGNGYTF	TGTGCCAGCAGTGTTACGACAGGGGGCGGGAATGGCTACACCTTC
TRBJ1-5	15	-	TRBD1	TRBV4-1	CASRGTGNSNQPQHF	TGCGCCAGCAGGGGGACAGGGAATAGCAATCAGCCCCAGCATTTT
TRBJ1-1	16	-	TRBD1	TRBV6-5	CASSYETGQFNTEAFF	TGTGCCAGCAGTTACGAGACAGGGCAATTCAACACTGAAGCTTTCTTT
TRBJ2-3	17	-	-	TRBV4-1	CASSQDHSSESTDTQYF	TGCGCCAGCAGCCAAGATCATTCTAGCGAGAGCACAGATACGCAGTATTTT
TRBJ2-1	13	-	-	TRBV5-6	CASSFSGIHEQFF	TGTGCCAGCAGCTTCTCAGGGATCCATGAGCAGTTCTTC
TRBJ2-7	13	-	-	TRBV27	CASSFAGAYEQYF	TGTGCCAGCAGTTTTGCCGGAGCCTACGAGCAGTACTTC
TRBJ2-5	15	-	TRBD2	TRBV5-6	CASSLKTGRQETQYF	TGTGCCAGCAGCTTGAAAACCGGGAGGCAAGAGACCCAGTACTTC
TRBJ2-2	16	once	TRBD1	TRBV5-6	CASSLLGQGGHGELFF	TGTGCCAGCAGCCTCCTGGGACAGGGGGGTCACGGGGAGCTGTTTTTT
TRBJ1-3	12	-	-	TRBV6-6	CAGAGSGNTIYF	TGTGCCGGTGCAGGCTCTGGAAACACCATATATTTT
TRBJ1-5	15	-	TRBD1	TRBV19	CASSSRDREHQPQHF	TGTGCCAGTAGTTCCCGGGACAGGGAACATCAGCCCCAGCATTTT
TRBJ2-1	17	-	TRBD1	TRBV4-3	CASSQGLGTGLYNEQFF	TGCGCCAGCAGCCAAGGGCTCGGGACAGGATTATACAATGAGCAGTTCTTC
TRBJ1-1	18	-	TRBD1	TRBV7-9	CASSSRTGGLKKNTEAFF	TGTGCCAGCAGCTCGCGGACAGGGGGTTTGAAGAAGAACACTGAAGCTTTCTTT
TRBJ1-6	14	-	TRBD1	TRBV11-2	CASSSQGYNSPLHF	TGTGCCAGCAGCTCACAGGGGTACAATTCACCCCTCCACTTT
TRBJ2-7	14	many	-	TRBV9	CASSEQGLPYEQYF	TGTGCCAGCAGCGAACAGGGCCTTCCCTACGAGCAGTACTTC
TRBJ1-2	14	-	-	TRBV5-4	CASSLLQGSYGYTF	TGTGCCAGCAGCTTGCTGCAGGGCTCCTATGGCTACACCTTC
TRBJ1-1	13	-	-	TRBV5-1	CASSYVADLEAFF	TGCGCCAGCAGCTACGTAGCGGATCTGGAAGCTTTCTTT
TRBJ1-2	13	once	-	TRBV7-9	CASSPQGIHGYTF	TGTGCCAGCAGCCCACAGGGTATCCATGGCTACACCTTC
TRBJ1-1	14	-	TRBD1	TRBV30	CAWSRNTGGTEAFF	TGTGCCTGGAGTAGGAACACAGGGGGAACTGAAGCTTTCTTT
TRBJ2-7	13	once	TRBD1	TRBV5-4	CASSGTGGYEQYF	TGTGCCAGCAGCGGGACAGGGGGATACGAGCAGTACTTC
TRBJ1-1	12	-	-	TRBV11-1	CASIPQFGEAFF	TGTGCCAGCATCCCGCAGTTCGGGGAAGCTTTCTTT
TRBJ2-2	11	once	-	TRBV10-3	CAIGANGELFF	TGTGCCATCGGGGCGAACGGGGAGCTGTTTTTT
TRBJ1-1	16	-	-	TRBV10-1	CASSESPTGGETEAFF	TGCGCCAGCAGTGAGTCGCCAACTGGCGGGGAGACTGAAGCTTTCTTT
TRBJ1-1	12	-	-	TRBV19	CATRGGGTEAFF	TGTGCCACGAGGGGAGGCGGGACTGAAGCTTTCTTT
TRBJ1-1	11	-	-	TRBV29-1	CSVVGGTEAFF	TGCAGCGTTGTGGGGGGCACTGAAGCTTTCTTT
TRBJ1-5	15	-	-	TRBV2	CASSEGQTSNQPQHF	TGTGCCAGCAGTGAAGGGCAGACAAGCAATCAGCCCCAGCATTTT
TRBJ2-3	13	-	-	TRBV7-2	CASSVRTTDTQYF	TGTGCCAGCAGCGTGCGTACTACAGATACGCAGTATTTT
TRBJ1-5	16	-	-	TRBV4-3	CASSQEVGAYNQPQHF	TGCGCCAGCAGCCAAGAGGTGGGAGCTTACAATCAGCCCCAGCATTTT
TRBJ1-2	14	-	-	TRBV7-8	CASSLAGDSYGYTF	TGTGCCAGCAGCTTAGCAGGGGATTCCTATGGCTACACCTTC
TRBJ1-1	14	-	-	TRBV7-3	CASSPTLGGTEAFF	TGTGCCAGCAGCCCAACGCTGGGGGGGACTGAAGCTTTCTTT
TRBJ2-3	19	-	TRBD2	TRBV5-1	CASSLVPRTSGASTDTQYF	TGCGCCAGCAGCTTGGTCCCCAGGACTAGCGGGGCTAGCACAGATACGCAGTATTTT
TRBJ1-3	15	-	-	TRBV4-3	CASSQLRGAGNTIYF	TGCGCCAGCAGCCAATTACGGGGGGCTGGAAACACCATATATTTT
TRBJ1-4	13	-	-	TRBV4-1	CASSHRSYEKLFF	TGCGCCAGCAGCCATAGAAGTTATGAAAAACTGTTTTTT
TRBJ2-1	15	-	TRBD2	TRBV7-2	CASSSEGLAGNEQFF	TGTGCCAGCAGCTCCGAGGGACTAGCGGGTAATGAGCAGTTCTTC